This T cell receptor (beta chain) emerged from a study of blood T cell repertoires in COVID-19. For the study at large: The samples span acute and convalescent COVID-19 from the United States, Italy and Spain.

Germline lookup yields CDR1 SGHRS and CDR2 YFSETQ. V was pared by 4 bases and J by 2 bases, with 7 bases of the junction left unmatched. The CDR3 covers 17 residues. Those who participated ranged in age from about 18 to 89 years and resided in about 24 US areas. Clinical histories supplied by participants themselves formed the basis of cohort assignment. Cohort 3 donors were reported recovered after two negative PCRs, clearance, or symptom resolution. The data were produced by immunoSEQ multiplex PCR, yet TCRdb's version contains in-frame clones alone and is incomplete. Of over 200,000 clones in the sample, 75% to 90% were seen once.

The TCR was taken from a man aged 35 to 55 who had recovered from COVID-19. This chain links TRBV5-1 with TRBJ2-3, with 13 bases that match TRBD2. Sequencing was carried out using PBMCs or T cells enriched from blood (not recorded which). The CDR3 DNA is TGCGCCAGCAGCAAAGCAGGGACTAGCGGGATCACAGATACGCAGTATTTT. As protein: CASSKAGTSGITDTQYF.